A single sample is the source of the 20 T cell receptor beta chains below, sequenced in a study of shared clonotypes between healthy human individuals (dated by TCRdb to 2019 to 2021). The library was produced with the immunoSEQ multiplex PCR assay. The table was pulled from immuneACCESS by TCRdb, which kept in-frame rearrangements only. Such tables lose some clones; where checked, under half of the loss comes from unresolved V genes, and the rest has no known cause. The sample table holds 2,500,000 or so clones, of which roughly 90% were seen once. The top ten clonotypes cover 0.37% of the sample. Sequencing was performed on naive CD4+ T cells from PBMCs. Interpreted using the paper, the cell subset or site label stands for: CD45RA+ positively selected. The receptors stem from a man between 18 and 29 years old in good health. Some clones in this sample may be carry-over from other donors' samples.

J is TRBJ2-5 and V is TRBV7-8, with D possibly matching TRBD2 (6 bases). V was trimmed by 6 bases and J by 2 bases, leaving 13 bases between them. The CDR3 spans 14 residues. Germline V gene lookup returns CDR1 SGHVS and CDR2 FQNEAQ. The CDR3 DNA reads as TGTGCCAGCAGGCTAGCCGGGGGTCAAGAGACCCAGTACTTC. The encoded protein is CASRLAGGQETQYF. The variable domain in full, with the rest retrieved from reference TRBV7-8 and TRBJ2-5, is GAGVSQSPRYKVAKRGQDVALRCDPISGHVSLFWYQQALGQGPEFLTYFQNEAQLDKSGLPSDRFFAERPEGSVSTLKIQRTQQEDSAVYLCASRLAGGQETQYFGPGTRLLVL.

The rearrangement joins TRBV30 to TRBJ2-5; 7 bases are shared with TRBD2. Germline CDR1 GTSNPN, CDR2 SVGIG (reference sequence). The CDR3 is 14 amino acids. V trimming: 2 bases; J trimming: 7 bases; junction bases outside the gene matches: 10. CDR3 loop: CAWSRRSGIGTQYF. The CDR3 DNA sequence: TGTGCCTGGAGTCGAAGGAGCGGGATCGGGACCCAGTACTTC.

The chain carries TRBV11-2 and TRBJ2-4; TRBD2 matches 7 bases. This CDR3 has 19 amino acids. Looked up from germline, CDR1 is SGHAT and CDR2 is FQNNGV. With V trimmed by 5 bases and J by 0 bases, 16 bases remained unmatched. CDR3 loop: CASSPGEGLIRLAKNIQYF. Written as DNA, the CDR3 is TGTGCCAGCAGCCCCGGGGAGGGACTCATTCGTCTAGCCAAAAACATTCAGTACTTC.

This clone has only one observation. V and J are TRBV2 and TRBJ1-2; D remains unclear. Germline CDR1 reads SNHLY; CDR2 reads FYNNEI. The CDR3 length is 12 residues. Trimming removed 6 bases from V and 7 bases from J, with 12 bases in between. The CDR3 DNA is TGTGCCAGCAGCGTCTCGAAGGGTGGCTACACCTTC. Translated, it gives CASSVSKGGYTF.

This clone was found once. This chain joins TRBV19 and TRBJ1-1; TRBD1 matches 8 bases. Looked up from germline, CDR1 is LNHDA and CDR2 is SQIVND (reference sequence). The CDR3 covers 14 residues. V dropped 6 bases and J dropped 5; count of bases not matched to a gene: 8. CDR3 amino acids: CASRGQGSQTEAFF. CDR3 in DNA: TGTGCCAGTAGAGGACAGGGCAGTCAGACTGAAGCTTTCTTT.

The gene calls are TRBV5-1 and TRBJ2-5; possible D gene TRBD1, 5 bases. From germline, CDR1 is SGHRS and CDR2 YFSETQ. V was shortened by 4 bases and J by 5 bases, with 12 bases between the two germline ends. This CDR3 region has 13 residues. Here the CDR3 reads CASSIRQRETQYF. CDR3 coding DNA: TGCGCCAGCAGCATCAGACAGAGGGAGACCCAGTACTTC.

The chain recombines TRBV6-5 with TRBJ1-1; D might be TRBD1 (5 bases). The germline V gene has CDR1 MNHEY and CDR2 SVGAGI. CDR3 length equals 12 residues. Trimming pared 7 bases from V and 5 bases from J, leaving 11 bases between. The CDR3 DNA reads TGTGCCAGCACTACGGGACGAACTGAAGCTTTCTTT. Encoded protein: CASTTGRTEAFF.

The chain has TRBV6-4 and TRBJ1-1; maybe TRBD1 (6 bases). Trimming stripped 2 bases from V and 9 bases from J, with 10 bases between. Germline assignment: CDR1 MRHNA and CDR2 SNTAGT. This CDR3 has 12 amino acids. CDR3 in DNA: TGTGCCAGCAGTGACCTCCAGGGGAAAGCTTTCTTT. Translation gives CASSDLQGKAFF.

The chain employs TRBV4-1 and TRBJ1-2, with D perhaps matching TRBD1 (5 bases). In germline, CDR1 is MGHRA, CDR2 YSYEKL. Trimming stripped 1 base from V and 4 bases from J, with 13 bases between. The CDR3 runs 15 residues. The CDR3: CASSQVRGAGYGYTF. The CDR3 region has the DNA TGCGCCAGCAGCCAAGTTAGGGGCGCGGGCTATGGCTACACCTTC.

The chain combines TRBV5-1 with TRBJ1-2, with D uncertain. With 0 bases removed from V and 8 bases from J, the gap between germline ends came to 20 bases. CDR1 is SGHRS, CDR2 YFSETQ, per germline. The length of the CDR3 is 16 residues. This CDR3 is CASSLAAGEAVGGYTF. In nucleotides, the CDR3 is TGCGCCAGCAGCTTGGCGGCAGGCGAGGCCGTTGGGGGCTACACCTTC.

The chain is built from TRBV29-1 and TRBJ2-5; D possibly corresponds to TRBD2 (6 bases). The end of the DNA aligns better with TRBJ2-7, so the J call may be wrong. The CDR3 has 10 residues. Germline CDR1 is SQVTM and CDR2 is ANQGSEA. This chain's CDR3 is CSVGEVEQYF. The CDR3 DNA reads TGCAGCGTTGGGGAGGTCGAGCAGTACTTC.

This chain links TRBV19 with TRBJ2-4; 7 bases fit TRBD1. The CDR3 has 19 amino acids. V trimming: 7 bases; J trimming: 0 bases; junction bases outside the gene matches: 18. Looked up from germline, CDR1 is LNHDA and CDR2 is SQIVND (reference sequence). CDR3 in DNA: TGTGCCAGTACCCCAGGACTGTTTCGGCAGGGGGAAGCCAAAAACATTCAGTACTTC. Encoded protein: CASTPGLFRQGEAKNIQYF.

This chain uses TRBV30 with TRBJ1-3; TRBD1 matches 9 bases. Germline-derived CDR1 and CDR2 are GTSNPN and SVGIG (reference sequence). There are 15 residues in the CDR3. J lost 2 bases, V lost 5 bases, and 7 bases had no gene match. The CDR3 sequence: CAWRDRGFAGNTIYF. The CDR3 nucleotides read TGTGCCTGGCGAGACAGGGGGTTTGCTGGAAACACCATATATTTT.

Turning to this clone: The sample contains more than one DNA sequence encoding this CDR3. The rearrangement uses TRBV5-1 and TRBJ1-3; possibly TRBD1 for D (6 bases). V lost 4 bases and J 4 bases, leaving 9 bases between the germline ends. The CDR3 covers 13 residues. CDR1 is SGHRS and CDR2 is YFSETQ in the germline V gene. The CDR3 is CASSGGSGNTIYF. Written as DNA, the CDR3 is TGCGCCAGCAGCGGGGGCAGCGGAAACACCATATATTTT. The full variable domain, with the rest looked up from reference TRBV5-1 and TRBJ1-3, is KAGVTQTPRYLIKTRGQQVTLSCSPISGHRSVSWYQQTPGQGLQFLFEYFSETQRNKGNFPGRFSGRQFSNSRSEMNVSTLELGDSALYLCASSGGSGNTIYFGEGSWLTVV.

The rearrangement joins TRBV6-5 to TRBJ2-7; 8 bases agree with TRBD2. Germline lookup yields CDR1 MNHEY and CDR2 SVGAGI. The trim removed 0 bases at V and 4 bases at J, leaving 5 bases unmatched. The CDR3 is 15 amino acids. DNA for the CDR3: TGTGCCAGCAGTTACTCAGGACTAGCTGAGTACGAGCAGTACTTC. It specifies CASSYSGLAEYEQYF.

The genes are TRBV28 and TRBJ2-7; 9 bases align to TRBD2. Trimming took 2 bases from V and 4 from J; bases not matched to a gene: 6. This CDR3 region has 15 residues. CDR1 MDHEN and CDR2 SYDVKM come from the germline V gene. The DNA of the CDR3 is TGTGCCAGCAGTTTAAGGGGACTAGCCTATTACGAGCAGTACTTC. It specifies CASSLRGLAYYEQYF.

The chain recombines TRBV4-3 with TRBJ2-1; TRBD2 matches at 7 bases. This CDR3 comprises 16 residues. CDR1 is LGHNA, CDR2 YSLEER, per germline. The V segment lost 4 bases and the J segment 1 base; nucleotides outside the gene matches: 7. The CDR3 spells CASSPRGSLSYNEQFF. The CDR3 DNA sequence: TGCGCCAGCAGCCCACGCGGGAGTCTATCCTACAATGAGCAGTTCTTC.

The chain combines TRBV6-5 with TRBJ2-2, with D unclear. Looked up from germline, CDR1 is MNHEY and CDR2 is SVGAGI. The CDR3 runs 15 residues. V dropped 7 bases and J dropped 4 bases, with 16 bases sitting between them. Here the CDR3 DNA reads TGTGCCAGCAAGGGTCGGACCTGGGGCACCGGGGAGCTGTTTTTT. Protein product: CASKGRTWGTGELFF.

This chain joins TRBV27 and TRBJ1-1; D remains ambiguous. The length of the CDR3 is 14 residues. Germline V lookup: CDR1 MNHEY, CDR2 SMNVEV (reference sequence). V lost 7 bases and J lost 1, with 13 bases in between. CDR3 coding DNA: TGTGCCAGCACCCCGGGATTTCCGAACACTGAAGCTTTCTTT. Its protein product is CASTPGFPNTEAFF.

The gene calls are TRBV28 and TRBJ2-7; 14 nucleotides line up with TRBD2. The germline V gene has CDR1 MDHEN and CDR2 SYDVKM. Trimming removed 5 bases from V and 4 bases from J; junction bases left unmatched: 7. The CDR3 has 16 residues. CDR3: CASSGDGTSGSYEQYF. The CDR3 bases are TGTGCCAGCAGTGGGGACGGGACTAGCGGGAGTTACGAGCAGTACTTC. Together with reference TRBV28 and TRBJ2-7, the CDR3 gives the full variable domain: DVKVTQSSRYLVKRTGEKVFLECVQDMDHENMFWYRQDPGLGLRLIYFSYDVKMKEKGDIPEGYSVSREKKERFSLILESASTNQTSMYLCASSGDGTSGSYEQYFGPGTRLTVT.